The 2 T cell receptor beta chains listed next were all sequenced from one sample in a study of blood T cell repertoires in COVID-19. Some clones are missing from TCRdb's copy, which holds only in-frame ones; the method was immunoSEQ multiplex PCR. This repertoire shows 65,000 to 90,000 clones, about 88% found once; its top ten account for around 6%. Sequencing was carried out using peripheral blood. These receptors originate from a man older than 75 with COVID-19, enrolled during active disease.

Here the CDR3 reads CASSQEGTGRAENTIYF. The CDR3 nucleotides read TGTGCCAGCAGCCAAGAGGGGACAGGGAGAGCTGAAAACACCATATATTTT. The chain joins TRBV4-2 to TRBJ1-3, with 9 bases identical to TRBD1. The V gene end was trimmed by 0 bases and the J gene end by 6 bases; junction bases not matched to a gene: 9. This CDR3 has 17 amino acids. CDR1 is LGHNA and CDR2 is YNFKEQ in the germline V gene.

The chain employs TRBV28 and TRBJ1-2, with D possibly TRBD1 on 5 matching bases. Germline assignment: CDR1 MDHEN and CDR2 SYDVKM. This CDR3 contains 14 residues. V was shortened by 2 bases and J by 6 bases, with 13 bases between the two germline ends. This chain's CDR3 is CASSLRAGRNGYTF. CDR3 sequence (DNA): TGTGCCAGCAGTTTAAGGGCAGGGCGGAATGGCTACACCTTC.